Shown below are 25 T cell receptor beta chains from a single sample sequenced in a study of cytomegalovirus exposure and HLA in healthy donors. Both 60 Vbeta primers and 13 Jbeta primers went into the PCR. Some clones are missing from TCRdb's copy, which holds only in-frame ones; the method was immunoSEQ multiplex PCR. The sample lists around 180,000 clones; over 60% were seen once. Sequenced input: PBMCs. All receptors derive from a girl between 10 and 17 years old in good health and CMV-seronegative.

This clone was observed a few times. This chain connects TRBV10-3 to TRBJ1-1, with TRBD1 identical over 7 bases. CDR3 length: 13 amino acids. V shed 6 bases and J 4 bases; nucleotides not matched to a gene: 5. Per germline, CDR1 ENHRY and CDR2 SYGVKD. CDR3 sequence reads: CAIRQGSSTEAFF. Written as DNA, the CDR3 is TGTGCCATCAGACAGGGGTCGAGCACTGAAGCTTTCTTT.

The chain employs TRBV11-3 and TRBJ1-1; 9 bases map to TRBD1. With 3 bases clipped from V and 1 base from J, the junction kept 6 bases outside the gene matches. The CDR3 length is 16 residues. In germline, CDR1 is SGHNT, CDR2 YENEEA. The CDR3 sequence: CASSFSQGQGNTEAFF. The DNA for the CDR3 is TGTGCCAGCAGCTTCTCACAGGGACAGGGGAACACTGAAGCTTTCTTT.

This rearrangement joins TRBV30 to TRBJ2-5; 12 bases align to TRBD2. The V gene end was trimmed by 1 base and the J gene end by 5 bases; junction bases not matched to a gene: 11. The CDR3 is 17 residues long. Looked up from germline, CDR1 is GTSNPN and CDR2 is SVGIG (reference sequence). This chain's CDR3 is CAWSDRTSGVFSETQYF. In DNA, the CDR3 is TGTGCCTGGAGTGATCGGACTAGCGGGGTGTTTTCGGAGACCCAGTACTTC.

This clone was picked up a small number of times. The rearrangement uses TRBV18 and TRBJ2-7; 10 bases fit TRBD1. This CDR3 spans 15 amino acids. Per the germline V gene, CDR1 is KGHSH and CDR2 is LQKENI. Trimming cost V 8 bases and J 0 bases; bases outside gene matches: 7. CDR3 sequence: CASAGQGRGSYEQYF. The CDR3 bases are TGTGCCAGCGCGGGACAGGGGCGAGGCTCCTACGAGCAGTACTTC. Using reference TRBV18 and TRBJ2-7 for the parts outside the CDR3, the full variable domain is NAGVMQNPRHLVRRRGQEARLRCSPMKGHSHVYWYRQLPEEGLKFMVYLQKENIIDESGMPKERFSAEFPKEGPSILRIQQVVRGDSAAYFCASAGQGRGSYEQYFGPGTRLTVT.

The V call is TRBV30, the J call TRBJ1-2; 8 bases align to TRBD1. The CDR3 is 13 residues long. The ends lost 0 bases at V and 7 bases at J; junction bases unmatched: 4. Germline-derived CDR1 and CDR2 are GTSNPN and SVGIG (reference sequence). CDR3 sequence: CAWSVGQGVGYTF. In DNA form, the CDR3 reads TGTGCCTGGAGTGTCGGACAGGGAGTTGGCTACACCTTC.

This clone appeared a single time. The CDR3 reads CASSSDRVVSEAFF. CDR3 bases: TGTGCCAGCTCATCAGACAGGGTAGTATCTGAAGCTTTCTTT. This chain uses TRBV18 with TRBJ1-1, with 7 positions matching TRBD1. In germline, CDR1 is KGHSH, CDR2 LQKENI. V lost 5 bases to trimming and J lost 6 bases; unmatched junction nucleotides: 9. The CDR3 length is 14 residues.

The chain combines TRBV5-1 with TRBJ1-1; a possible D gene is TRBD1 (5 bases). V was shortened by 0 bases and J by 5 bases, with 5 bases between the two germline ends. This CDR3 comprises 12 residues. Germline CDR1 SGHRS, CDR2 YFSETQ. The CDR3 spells CASSLEGTEAFF. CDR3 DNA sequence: TGCGCCAGCAGCTTGGAGGGGACTGAAGCTTTCTTT.

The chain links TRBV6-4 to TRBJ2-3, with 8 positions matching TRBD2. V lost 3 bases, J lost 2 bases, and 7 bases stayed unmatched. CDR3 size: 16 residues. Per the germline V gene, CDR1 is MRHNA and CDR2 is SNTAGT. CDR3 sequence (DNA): TGTGCCAGCAGTGATTTTGCGGGGGGCATCACAGATACGCAGTATTTT. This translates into CASSDFAGGITDTQYF.

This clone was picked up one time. The CDR3 here is CTSSQDGWEGTGDGYTF. In DNA form, the CDR3 reads TGCACCAGCAGCCAAGACGGTTGGGAGGGGACAGGGGATGGCTACACCTTC. V gene TRBV1 combines with J gene TRBJ1-2; the table's D gene call, TRBD1, was not cross checked with the DNA. TRBV1 represents a pseudogene. The CDR3 is 17 amino acids.

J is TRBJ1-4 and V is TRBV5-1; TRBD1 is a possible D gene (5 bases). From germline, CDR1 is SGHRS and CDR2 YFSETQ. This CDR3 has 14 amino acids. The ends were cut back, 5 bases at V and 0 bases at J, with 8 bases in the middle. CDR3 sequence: CASREGATNEKLFF. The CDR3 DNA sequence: TGCGCCAGCAGAGAAGGGGCAACTAATGAAAAACTGTTTTTT.

The CDR3, as DNA: TGTGCCTGGAGTGGGACGGCGGGGGGTCAGCCCCAGCATTTT. As protein: CAWSGTAGGQPQHF. The chain uses TRBV30 and TRBJ1-5; D perhaps matches TRBD1 (5 bases). Trimming stripped 1 base from V and 6 bases from J, with 13 bases between. The CDR3 length is 14 residues. Germline CDR1 reads GTSNPN; CDR2 reads SVGIG (reference sequence).

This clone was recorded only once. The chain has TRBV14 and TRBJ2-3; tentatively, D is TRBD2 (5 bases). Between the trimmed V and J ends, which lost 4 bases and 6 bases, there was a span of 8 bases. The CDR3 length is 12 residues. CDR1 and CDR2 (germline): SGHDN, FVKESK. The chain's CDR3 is CASSPPSDTQYF. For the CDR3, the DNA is TGTGCCAGCAGCCCCCCTAGCGATACGCAGTATTTT.

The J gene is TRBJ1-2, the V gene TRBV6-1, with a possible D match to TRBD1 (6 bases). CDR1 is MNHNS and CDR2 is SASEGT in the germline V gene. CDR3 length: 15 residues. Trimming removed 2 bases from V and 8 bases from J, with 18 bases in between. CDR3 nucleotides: TGTGCCAGCAGTGAACCAGCTACAGGGATTGAGGGCTACACCTTC. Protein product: CASSEPATGIEGYTF.

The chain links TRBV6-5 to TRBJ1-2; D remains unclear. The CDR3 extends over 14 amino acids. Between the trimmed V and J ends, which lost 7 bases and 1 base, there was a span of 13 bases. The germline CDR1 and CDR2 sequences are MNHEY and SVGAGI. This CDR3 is CASTDREGNYGYTF. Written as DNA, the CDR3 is TGTGCCAGCACCGACCGGGAGGGTAACTATGGCTACACCTTC.

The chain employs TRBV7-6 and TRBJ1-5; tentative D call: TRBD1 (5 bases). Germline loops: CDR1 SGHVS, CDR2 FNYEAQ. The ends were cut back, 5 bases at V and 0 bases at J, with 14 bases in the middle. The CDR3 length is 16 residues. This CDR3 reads CASSPETEYSNQPQHF. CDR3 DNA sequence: TGTGCCAGCAGCCCAGAGACAGAATATAGCAATCAGCCCCAGCATTTT.

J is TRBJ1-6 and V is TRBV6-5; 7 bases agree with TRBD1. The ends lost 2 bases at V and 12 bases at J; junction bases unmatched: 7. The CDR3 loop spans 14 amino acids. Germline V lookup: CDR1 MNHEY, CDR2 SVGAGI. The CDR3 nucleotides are TGTGCCAGCAGTTACGGGCAGGGGGTGGTACCCCTCCACTTT. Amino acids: CASSYGQGVVPLHF.

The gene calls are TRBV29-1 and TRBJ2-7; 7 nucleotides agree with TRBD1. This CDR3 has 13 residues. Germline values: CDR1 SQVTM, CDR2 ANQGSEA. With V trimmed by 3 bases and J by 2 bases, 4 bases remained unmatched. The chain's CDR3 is CSVDQGDTYEQYF. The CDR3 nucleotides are TGCAGCGTTGACCAGGGGGACACCTACGAGCAGTACTTC.

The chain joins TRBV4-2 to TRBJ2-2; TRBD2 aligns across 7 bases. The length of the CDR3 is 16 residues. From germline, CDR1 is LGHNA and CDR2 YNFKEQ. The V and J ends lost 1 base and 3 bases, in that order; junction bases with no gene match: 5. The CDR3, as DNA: TGTGCCAGCAGCCAAGGAGACGGGGGGTACACCGGGGAGCTGTTTTTT. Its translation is CASSQGDGGYTGELFF.

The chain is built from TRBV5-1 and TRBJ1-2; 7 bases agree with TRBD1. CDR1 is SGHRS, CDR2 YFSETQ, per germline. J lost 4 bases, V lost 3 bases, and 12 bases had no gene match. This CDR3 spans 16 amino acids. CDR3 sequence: CASSSSQTGNLYGYTF. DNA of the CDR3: TGCGCCAGCAGCTCGTCCCAGACAGGGAACCTCTATGGCTACACCTTC.

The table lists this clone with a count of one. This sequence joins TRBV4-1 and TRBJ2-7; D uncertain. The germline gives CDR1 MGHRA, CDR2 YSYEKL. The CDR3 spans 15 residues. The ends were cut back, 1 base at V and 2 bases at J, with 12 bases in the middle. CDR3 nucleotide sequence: TGCGCCAGCAGCCAAGGACGGCAAGGAGCCTACGAGCAGTACTTC. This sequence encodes CASSQGRQGAYEQYF.

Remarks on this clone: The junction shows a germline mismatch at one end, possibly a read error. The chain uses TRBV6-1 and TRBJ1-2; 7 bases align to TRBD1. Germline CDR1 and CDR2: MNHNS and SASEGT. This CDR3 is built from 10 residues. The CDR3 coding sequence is TGTGCCAGCAGTGAAGGGGGACAGAGCTTC. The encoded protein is CASSEGGQSF.

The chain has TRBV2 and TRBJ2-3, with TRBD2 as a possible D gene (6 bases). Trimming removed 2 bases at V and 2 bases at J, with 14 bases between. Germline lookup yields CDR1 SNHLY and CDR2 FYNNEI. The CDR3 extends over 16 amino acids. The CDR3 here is CASSEQGGATTDTQYF. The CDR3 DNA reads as TGTGCCAGCAGTGAACAGGGCGGGGCGACCACAGATACGCAGTATTTT.

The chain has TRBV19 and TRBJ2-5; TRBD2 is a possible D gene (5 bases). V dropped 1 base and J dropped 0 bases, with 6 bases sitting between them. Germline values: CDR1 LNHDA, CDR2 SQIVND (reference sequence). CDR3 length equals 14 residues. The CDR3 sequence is CASSIVGDQETQYF. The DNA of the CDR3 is TGTGCCAGTAGTATAGTCGGGGACCAAGAGACCCAGTACTTC.

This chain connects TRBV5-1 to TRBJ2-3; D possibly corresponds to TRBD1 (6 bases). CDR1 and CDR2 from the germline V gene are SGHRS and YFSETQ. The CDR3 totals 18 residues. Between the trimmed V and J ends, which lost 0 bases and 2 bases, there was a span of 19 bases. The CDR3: CASSLDGQTVKVTDTQYF. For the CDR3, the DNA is TGCGCCAGCAGCTTGGATGGACAGACCGTCAAGGTCACAGATACGCAGTATTTT.

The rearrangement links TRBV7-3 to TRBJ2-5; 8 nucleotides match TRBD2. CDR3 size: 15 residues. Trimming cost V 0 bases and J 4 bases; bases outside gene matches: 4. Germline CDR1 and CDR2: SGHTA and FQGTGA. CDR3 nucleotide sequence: TGTGCCAGCAGCTTAACCGGGGGGGCCACAGAGACCCAGTACTTC. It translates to CASSLTGGATETQYF.